These 9 T cell receptor beta chains came from one sample sequenced in a study of blood T cell repertoires in COVID-19. Libraries were prepared by immunoSEQ multiplex PCR; TCRdb keeps only in-frame clonotypes and omits some of them. This table has fewer than 100,000 clones, approximately 85% appearing once. Sample: peripheral blood. Receptor source: a man aged 60 to 69 with acute or convalescent COVID-19.

The chain uses TRBV30 and TRBJ2-3, with D tentatively TRBD1 (5 bases). Trimming pared 2 bases from V and 1 base from J, leaving 10 bases between. Per germline, CDR1 GTSNPN and CDR2 SVGIG (reference sequence). The CDR3 runs to 14 residues. CDR3 coding DNA: TGTGCCTGGAGTTCCAGGGTTGGCACAGATACGCAGTATTTT. This gives the protein CAWSSRVGTDTQYF.

The rearrangement joins TRBV28 to TRBJ2-7, with TRBD1 matching over 7 bases. CDR3 length equals 14 residues. V was pared by 5 bases and J by 5 bases, with 9 bases of the junction left unmatched. CDR1 and CDR2 (germline): MDHEN, SYDVKM. CDR3 region: CASSPTPTGNEQYF. The CDR3 nucleotides read TGTGCCAGCAGTCCAACACCGACAGGGAACGAGCAGTACTTC. Together with reference TRBV28 and TRBJ2-7, the CDR3 gives the full variable domain: DVKVTQSSRYLVKRTGEKVFLECVQDMDHENMFWYRQDPGLGLRLIYFSYDVKMKEKGDIPEGYSVSREKKERFSLILESASTNQTSMYLCASSPTPTGNEQYFGPGTRLTVT.

This chain connects TRBV5-1 to TRBJ2-2; tentative D call: TRBD2 (5 bases). The germline CDR1 and CDR2 sequences are SGHRS and YFSETQ. V dropped 0 bases and J dropped 7 bases, with 7 bases sitting between them. CDR3 length: 13 amino acids. CDR3 coding DNA: TGCGCCAGCAGCTTGGACGGGAACGGGGAGCTGTTTTTT. It specifies CASSLDGNGELFF.

The chain links TRBV6-6 to TRBJ2-1; TRBD2 matches 9 bases. Germline V gene data show CDR1 as MNHNY and CDR2 as SVGAGI (reference sequence). CDR3 length: 17 amino acids. V dropped 5 bases and J dropped 5; count of bases not matched to a gene: 13. CDR3 coding DNA: TGTGCCAGCAGTCCCCTGGAGCGGGGGGTAAGGGACAATGAGCAGTTCTTC. Translating it yields CASSPLERGVRDNEQFF.

The rearrangement uses TRBV18 and TRBJ1-2; TRBD1 aligns across 9 bases. Trimming removed 5 bases from V and 6 bases from J; junction bases left unmatched: 10. Per the germline V gene, CDR1 is KGHSH and CDR2 is LQKENI. The CDR3 is 15 amino acids. The CDR3 sequence: CASSTSGTGLNGYTF. CDR3 nucleotides: TGTGCCAGCTCAACATCCGGGACAGGGTTAAATGGCTACACCTTC.

This clone was seen only once. This sequence joins TRBV6-5 and TRBJ1-5; 7 positions match TRBD1. V was pared by 5 bases and J by 5 bases, with 9 bases of the junction left unmatched. This CDR3 is built from 15 residues. From germline, CDR1 is MNHEY and CDR2 SVGAGI. The CDR3 reads CASSTSTGIDQPQHF. CDR3 coding DNA: TGTGCCAGCAGTACCTCGACAGGGATTGATCAGCCCCAGCATTTT.

The rearrangement joins TRBV7-2 to TRBJ2-1; a weak D match, TRBD2 (5 bases). Germline lookup yields CDR1 SGHTA and CDR2 FQGNSA. The CDR3 totals 14 residues. The V gene lost 7 bases and the J gene lost 4 bases, with 14 bases spanning the gap. In nucleotides, the CDR3 is TGTGCCAGCAACCCCCCCAAGCGGTACAATGAGCAGTTCTTC. Protein product: CASNPPKRYNEQFF. Based on the CDR3 plus reference TRBV7-2 and TRBJ2-1, the full variable domain is GAGVSQSPSNKVTEKGKDVELRCDPISGHTALYWYRQSLGQGLEFLIYFQGNSAPDKSGLPSDRFSAERTGGSVSTLTIQRTQQEDSAVYLCASNPPKRYNEQFFGPGTRLTVL.

This clone has more than one count but fewer than ten. V is TRBV6-2 or TRBV6-3 and J is TRBJ1-6; D call uncertain. Trimming cost V 0 bases and J 0 bases, with 15 bases left between them. Germline V gene lookup returns CDR1 MNHEY and CDR2 SVGEGT. This CDR3 contains 19 residues. For the CDR3, the DNA is TGTGCCAGCAGTTACTCGACCGATCGAGCGAGCTCCTATAATTCACCCCTCCACTTT. Its protein is CASSYSTDRASSYNSPLHF.

The rearrangement joins TRBV2 to TRBJ1-5; 7 nucleotides line up with TRBD1. Germline CDR1 and CDR2: SNHLY and FYNNEI. There are 18 residues in the CDR3. With V trimmed by 5 bases and J by 6 bases, 19 bases remained unmatched. CDR3: CASSLGTARLPPFQPQHF. DNA for the CDR3: TGTGCCAGCAGTCTTGGGACAGCTAGACTGCCCCCATTTCAGCCCCAGCATTTT.